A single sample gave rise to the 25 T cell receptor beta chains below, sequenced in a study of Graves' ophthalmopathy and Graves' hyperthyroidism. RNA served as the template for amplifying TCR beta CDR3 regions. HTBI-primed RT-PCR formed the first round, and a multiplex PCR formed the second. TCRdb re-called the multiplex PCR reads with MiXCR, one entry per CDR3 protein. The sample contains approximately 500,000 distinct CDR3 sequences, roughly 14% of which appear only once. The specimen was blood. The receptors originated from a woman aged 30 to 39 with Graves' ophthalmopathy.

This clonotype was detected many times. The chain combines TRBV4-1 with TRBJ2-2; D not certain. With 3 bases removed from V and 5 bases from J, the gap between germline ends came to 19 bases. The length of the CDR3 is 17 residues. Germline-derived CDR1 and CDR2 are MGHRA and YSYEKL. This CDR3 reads CASSQSAIPSGTGELFF. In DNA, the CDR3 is TGCGCCAGCAGCCAGTCGGCTATCCCCTCCGGAACCGGGGAGCTGTTTTTT.

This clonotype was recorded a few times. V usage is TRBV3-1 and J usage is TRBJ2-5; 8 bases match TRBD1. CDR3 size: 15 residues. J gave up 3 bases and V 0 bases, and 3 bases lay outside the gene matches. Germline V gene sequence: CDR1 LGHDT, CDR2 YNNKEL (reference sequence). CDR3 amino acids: CASSQEYRGEETQYF. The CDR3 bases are TGTGCCAGCAGCCAAGAGTACAGGGGGGAAGAGACCCAGTACTTC.

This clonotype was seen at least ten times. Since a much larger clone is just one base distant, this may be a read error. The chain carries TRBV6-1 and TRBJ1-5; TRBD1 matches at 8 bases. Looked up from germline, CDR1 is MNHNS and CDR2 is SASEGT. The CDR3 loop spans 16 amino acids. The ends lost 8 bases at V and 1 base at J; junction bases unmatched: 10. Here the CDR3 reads CASAAIGQGSNQPQHF. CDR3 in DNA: TGTGCCAGCGCCGCTATTGGACAGGGAAGCAATCAGCCCCAGCATTTT.

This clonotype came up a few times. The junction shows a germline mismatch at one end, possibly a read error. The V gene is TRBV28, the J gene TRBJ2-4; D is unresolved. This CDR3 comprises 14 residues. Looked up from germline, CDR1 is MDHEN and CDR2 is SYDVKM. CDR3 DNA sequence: TGTGCCAGCAGGAGCGAGACAACCAAAAACATTAAGTACTTC. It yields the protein CASRSETTKNIKYF.

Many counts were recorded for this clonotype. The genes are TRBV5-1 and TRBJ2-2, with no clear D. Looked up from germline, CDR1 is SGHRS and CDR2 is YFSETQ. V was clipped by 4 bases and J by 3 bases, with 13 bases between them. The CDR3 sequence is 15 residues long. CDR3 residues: CASSPVSSYTGELFF. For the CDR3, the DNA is TGCGCCAGCAGCCCCGTTTCTTCTTACACCGGGGAGCTGTTTTTT.

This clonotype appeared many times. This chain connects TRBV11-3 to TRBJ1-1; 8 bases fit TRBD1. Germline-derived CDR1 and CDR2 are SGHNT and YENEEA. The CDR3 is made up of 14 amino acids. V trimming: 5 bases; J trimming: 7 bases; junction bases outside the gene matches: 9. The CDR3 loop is CASSLRQGPYEAFF. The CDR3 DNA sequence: TGTGCCAGCAGCCTTCGACAGGGGCCCTATGAAGCTTTCTTT.

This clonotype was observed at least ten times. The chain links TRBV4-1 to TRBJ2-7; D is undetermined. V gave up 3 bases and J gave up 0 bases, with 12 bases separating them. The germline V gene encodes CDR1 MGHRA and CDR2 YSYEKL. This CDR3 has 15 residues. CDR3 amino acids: CASSQGYQSSYEQYF. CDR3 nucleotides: TGCGCCAGCAGCCAGGGCTACCAGAGCTCCTACGAGCAGTACTTC.

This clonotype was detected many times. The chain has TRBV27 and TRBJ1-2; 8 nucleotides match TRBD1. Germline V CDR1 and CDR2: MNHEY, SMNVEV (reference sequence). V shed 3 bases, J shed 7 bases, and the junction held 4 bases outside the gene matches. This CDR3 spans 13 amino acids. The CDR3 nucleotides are TGTGCCAGCAGTTTTCAGGGGGCGGGTGGCTACACCTTC. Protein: CASSFQGAGGYTF.

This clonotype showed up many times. DNA for the CDR3: TGCAGCTCGTCGACAGGGGGCTGGGGGAACACCGGGGAGCTGTTTTTT. Residues: CSSSTGGWGNTGELFF. The V gene is TRBV29-1, the J gene TRBJ2-2; 10 bases agree with TRBD1. The germline CDR1 and CDR2 sequences are SQVTM and ANQGSEA. With V trimmed by 8 bases and J by 1 base, 10 bases remained unmatched. There are 16 residues in the CDR3.

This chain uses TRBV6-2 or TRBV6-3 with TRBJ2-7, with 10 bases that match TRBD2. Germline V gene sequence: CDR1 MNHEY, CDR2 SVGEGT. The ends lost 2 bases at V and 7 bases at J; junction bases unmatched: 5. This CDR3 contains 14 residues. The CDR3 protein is CASSYRGLAREQYF. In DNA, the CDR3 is TGTGCCAGCAGTTACCGGGGACTAGCGCGTGAGCAGTACTTC.

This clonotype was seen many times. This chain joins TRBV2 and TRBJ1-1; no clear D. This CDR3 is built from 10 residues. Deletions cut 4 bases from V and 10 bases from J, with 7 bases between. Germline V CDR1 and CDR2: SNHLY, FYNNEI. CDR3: CASSGSGAFF. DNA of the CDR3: TGTGCCAGCAGTGGGTCGGGAGCTTTCTTT.

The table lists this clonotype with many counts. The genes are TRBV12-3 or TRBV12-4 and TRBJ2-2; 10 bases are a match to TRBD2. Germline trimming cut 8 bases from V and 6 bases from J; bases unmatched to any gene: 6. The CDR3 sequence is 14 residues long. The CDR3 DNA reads TGTGCCAGCGGGCTGAGCGGGAGGGCCGGGGAGCTGTTTTTT. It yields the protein CASGLSGRAGELFF.

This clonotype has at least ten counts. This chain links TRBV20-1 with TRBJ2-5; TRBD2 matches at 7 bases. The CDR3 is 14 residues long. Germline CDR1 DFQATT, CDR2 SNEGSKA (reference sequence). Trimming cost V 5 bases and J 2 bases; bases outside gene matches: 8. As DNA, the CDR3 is TGCAGTGCTCTCCCCCGGCGGGAGCAAGAGACCCAGTACTTC. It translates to CSALPRREQETQYF.

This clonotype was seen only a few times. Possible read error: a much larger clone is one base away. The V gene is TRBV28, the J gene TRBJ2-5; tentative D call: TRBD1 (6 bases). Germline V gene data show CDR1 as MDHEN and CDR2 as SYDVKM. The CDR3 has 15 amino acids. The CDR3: CASILPGAERETQYF. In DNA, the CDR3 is TGTGCCAGCATTTTACCAGGGGCCGAGAGGGAGACCCAGTACTTC.

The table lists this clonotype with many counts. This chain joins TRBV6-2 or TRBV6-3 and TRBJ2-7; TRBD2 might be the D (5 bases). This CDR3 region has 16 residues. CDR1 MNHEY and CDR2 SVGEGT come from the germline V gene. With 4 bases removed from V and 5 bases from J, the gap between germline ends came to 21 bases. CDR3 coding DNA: TGTGCCAGCAGTTCTAACTCTCTAGCCTCTCTCCACGAGCAGTACTTC. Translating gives CASSSNSLASLHEQYF.

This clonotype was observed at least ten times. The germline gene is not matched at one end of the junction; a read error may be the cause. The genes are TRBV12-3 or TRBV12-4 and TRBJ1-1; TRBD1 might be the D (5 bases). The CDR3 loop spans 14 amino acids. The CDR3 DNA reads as TGTGCCAGCAGCTTAGCCAGGGTGGGCACTGAAGCTTTCTTT. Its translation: CASSLARVGTEAFF.

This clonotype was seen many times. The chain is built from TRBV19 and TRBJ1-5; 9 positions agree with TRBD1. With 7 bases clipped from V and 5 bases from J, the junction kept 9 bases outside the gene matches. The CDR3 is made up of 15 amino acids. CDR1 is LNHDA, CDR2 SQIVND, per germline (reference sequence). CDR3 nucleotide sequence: TGTGCCAGTATGAGACAGGGGGTACTGGATCAGCCCCAGCATTTT. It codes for CASMRQGVLDQPQHF.

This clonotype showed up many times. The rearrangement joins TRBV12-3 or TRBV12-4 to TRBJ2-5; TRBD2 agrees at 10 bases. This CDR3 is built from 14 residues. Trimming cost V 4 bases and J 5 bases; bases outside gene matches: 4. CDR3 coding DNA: TGTGCCAGCAGTTGGGGACTAGCGCGGGAGACCCAGTACTTC. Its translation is CASSWGLARETQYF.

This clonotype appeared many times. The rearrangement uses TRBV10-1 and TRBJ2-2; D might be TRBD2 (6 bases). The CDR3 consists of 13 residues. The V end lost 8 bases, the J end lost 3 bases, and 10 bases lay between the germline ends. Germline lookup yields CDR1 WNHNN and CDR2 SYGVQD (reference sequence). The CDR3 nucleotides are TGCGCCAGCCGGAGGGGATACACCGGGGAGCTGTTTTTT. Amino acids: CASRRGYTGELFF.

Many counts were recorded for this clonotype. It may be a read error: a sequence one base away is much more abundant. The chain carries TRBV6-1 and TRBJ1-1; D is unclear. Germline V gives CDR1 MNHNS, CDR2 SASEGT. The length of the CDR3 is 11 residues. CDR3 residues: CASSDRTEACF. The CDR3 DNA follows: TGTGCCAGCAGTGACCGGACTGAAGCTTGCTTT.

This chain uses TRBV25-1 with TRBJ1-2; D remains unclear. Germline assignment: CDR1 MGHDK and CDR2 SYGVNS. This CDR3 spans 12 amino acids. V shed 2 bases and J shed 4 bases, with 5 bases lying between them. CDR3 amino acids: CASSEGPYGYTF. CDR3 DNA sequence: TGTGCCAGCAGTGAAGGGCCCTATGGCTACACCTTC.

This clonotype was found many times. CDR3 sequence (DNA): TGTGCCAGCAGTTACAATCGGCCGAACTCTGGAAACACCATATATTTT. The encoded protein is CASSYNRPNSGNTIYF. The chain combines TRBV6-5 with TRBJ1-3; D call uncertain. The germline gives CDR1 MNHEY, CDR2 SVGAGI. Trimming stripped 2 bases from V and 0 bases from J, with 11 bases between. The CDR3 is made up of 16 amino acids.

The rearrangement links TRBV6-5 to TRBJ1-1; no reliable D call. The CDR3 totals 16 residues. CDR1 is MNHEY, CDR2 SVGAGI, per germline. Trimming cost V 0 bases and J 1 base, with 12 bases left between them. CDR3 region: CASSYSRVAANTEAFF. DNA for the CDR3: TGTGCCAGCAGTTACTCGAGAGTGGCGGCGAACACTGAAGCTTTCTTT.

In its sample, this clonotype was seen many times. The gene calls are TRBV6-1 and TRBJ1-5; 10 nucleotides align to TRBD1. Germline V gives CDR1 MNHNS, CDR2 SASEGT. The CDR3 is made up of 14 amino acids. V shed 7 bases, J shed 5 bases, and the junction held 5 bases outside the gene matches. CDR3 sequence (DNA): TGTGCCAGCACCCCCGGACAGGGGGATCAGCCCCAGCATTTT. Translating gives CASTPGQGDQPQHF.

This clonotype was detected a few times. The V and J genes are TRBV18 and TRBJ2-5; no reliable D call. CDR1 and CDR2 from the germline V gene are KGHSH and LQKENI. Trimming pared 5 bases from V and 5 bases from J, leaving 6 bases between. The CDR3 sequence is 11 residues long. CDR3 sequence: CASSTVETQYF. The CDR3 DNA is TGTGCCAGCTCAACAGTGGAGACCCAGTACTTC.